The TCR beta chain described here comes from a study of human T cells and chemical hapten exposure. The wider study: Upper-back patches of 0.01% DPC were read at 6 days. Largely, small differences in pooled library volume made per-sample TCR yields vary. Study-wide findings and caveats: In comparison with controls, expanded TCRs gave rise to a significantly larger number of large CDR3 similarity clusters.

This clonotype was found a few times. Its antigen is not identified. MiXCR, run by TCRdb on the RACE reads, gives a single entry per CDR3 protein. The data show roughly 48,000 distinct CDR3 sequences, approximately 10% seen once. This CDR3 has 15 residues. Germline CDR1 is LGHNT and CDR2 is FRNRAP. V dropped 2 bases and J dropped 3 bases, with 14 bases sitting between them. Time point here: patch test 1, 2 weeks after DPC sensitization. Treatment of the sample: therapeutic diphenylcyclopropenone sensitization with weekly scalp DPC. Total RNA was extracted from unfractionated whole blood. The TCR was taken from a woman between 35 and 50 years old with alopecia areata. Some clones in this sample may be carry-over from other donors' samples. The source was whole blood, collected in connection with sensitization to the hapten diphenylcyclopropenone (DPC). The chain has TRBV12-5 and TRBJ2-7, with D unresolved. CDR3 sequence: CASGLPKGSNYEQYF. In nucleotides, the CDR3 is TGTGCTAGTGGTTTGCCGAAGGGTAGTAACTACGAGCAGTACTTC.